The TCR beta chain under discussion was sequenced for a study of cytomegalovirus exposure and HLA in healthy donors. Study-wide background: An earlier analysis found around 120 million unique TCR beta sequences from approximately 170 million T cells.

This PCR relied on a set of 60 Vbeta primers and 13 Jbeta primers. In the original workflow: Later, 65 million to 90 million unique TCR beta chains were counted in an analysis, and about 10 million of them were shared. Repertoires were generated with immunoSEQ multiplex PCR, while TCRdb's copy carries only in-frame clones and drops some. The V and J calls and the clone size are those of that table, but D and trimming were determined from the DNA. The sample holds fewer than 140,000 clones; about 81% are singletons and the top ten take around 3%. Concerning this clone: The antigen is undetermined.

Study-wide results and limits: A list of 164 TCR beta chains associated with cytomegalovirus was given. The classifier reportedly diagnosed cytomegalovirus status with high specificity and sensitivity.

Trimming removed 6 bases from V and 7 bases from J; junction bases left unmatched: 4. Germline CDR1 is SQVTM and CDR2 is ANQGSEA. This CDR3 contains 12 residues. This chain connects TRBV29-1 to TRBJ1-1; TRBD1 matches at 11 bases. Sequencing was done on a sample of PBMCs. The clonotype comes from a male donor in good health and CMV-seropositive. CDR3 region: CSVGQGAIEAFF. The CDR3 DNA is TGCAGCGTCGGACAGGGGGCGATTGAAGCTTTCTTT.